This paragraph reports one T cell receptor (beta chain). One end of the junction does not line up with germline, which may come from a read error. The data are from a study of early T cells in non-severe SARS-CoV-2 infection. Study-wide context: The sequenced material was bulk RNA from unsorted whole blood, and its chains were unpaired.

MiXCR, run by TCRdb on the 5' RACE reads, gives a single entry per CDR3 protein. The sample holds approximately 39,000 distinct CDR3 sequences, roughly 5% seen once. Germline loops: CDR1 MGHRA, CDR2 YSYEKL. The CDR3 is 16 amino acids. This clonotype was sampled from an adult who was a healthcare worker with PCR-confirmed SARS-CoV-2 infection or an uninfected control (not recorded which). Sequenced input: whole blood. The gene calls are TRBV4-1 and TRBJ1-6; tentative D call: TRBD1 (5 bases). Here the CDR3 DNA reads TGCGCCAGCATCCAAGAGCCCAGGGCCGATAATTCACCCCTCCACTTT. It codes for CASIQEPRADNSPLHF.